This TCR beta chain was captured in a study of Ad26.COV2.S vaccination and SARS-CoV-2 variants. Study-level points and caveats: Those who received the vaccine showed greater spike-specific TCR breadth than those given placebo.

Clones were read by immunoSEQ multiplex PCR, and TCRdb kept only the in-frame ones, dropping some. The sample includes approximately 350,000 clones, 87% of them seen just once. Trimming removed 10 bases from V and 7 bases from J, with 11 bases in between. CDR1 is MNHEY, CDR2 SVGAGI, per germline. The CDR3 spans 12 residues. This clone was counted only a few times. No antigen is known for it. Treatment in this sample: about 20 received Ad26.COV2.S at low or high dose, single or two shots; about 5 received placebo; per-sample allocation not given. Day 63 following the first vaccine or placebo injection was when the samples were taken.

The chain joins TRBV6-5 to TRBJ1-6, with a possible D match to TRBD1 (6 bases). Source: peripheral blood, taken in a trial of Ad26.COV2.S vaccine versus placebo. The receptor's source is a person aged 18-65 years who received the Ad26.COV2.S COVID-19 vaccine or a placebo. In DNA form, the CDR3 reads TGTGCCACTAGTAGGGGGAATTCACCCCTCCACTTT. As protein: CATSRGNSPLHF.